The source of this T cell receptor beta chain is a study of blood T cells in healthy people across ages. Study outcomes and limitations: Observed TCR beta diversity showed a strong correlation with the percentage of naive T cells as measured by flow cytometry. The unsorted PBMCs prevented any conclusive comparison of naive versus antigen-experienced cells.

V gave up 8 bases and J gave up 11 bases; unmatched junction bases: 16. CDR3 length: 14 residues. The germline gives CDR1 SQVTM, CDR2 ANQGSEA. This clonotype was seen a single time. The antigen remains unidentified. Next came a second PCR, run for roughly 6 to 11 cycles, which used a sample-barcoded 5' primer along with a J-beta primer mix. From the 5' RACE reads, TCRdb called clonotypes with MiXCR, one entry per CDR3 protein. Of about 1 million distinct CDR3 sequences in the sample, 40% to 50% are singletons; the top ten hold 15% to 20%. This TCR came from a woman aged 60-70 years in good health. Sequencing input: blood. The chain employs TRBV29-1 and TRBJ2-1; TRBD2 aligns across 9 bases. CDR3 residues: CSTLAGKGSNKQFF. The CDR3 region has the DNA TGCAGCACTCTAGCGGGAAAAGGATCGAATAAGCAGTTCTTC.